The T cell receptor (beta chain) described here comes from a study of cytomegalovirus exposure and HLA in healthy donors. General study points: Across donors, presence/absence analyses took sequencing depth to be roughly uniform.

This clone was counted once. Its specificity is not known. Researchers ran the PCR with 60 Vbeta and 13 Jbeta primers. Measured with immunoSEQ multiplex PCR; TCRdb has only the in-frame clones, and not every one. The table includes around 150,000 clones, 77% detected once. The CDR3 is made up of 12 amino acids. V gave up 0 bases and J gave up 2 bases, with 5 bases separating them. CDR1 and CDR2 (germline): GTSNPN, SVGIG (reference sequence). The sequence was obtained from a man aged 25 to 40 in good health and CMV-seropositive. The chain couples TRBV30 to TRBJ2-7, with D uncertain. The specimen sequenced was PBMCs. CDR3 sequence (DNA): TGTGCCTGGAGTGTTTCCACCTACGAGCAGTACTTC. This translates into CAWSVSTYEQYF.